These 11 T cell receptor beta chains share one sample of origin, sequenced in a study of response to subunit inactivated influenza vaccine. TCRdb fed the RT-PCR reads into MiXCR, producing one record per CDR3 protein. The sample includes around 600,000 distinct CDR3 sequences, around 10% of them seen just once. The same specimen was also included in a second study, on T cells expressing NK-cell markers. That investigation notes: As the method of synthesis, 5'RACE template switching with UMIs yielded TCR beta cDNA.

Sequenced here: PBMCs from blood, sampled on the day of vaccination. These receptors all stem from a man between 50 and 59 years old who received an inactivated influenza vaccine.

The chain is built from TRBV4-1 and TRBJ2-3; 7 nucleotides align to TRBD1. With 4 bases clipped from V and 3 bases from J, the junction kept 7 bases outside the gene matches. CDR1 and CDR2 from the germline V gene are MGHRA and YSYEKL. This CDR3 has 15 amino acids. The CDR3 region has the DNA TGCGCCAGCAGCCCCCAGGGACAGATAACAGATACGCAGTATTTT. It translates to CASSPQGQITDTQYF.

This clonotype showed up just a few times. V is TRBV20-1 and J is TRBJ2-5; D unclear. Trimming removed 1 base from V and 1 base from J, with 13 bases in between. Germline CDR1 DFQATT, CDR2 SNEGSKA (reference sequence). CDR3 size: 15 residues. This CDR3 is CSARVPEKPQETQYF. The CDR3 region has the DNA TGCAGTGCTAGAGTTCCTGAGAAGCCCCAAGAGACCCAGTACTTC.

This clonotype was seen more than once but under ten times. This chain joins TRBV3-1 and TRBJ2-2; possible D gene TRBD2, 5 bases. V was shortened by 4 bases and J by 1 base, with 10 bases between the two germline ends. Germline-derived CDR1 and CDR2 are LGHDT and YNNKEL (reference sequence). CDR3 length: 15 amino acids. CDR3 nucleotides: TGTGCCAGCAGCCCGGAGGTAGGGAACACCGGGGAGCTGTTTTTT. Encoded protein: CASSPEVGNTGELFF.

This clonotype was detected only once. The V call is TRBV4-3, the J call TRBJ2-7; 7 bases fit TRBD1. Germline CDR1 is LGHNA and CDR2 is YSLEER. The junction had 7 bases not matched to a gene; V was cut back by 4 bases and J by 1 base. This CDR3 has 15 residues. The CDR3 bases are TGCGCCAGCAGCCTAGGACAGGCCCCATCCTACGAGCAGTACTTC. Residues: CASSLGQAPSYEQYF.

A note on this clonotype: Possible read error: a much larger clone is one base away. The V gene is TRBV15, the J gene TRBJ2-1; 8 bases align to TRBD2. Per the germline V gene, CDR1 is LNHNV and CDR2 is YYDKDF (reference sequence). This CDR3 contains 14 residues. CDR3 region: CATSPRESGSKQSF. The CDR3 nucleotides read TGTGCCACCAGCCCCCGCGAGAGCGGGAGTAAACAGTCCTTC. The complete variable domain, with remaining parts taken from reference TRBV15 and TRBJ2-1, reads DAMVIQNPRYQVTQFGKPVTLSCSQTLNHNVMYWYQQKSSQAPKLLFHYYDKDFNNEADTPDNFQSRRPNTSFCFLDIRSPGLGDTAMYLCATSPRESGSKQSFGPGTRLTVL.

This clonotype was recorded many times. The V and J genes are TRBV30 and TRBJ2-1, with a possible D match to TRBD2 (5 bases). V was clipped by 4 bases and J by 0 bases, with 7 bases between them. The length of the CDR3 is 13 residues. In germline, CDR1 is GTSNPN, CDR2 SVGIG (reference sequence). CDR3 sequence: CAWTRDSYNEQFF. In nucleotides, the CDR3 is TGTGCCTGGACACGGGACTCCTACAATGAGCAGTTCTTC.

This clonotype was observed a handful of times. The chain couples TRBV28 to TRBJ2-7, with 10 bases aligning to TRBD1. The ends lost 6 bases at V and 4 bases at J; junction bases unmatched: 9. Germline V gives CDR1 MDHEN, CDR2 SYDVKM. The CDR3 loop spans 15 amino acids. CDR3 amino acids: CASSPPGTGVYEQYF. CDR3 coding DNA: TGTGCCAGCAGCCCACCGGGGACAGGGGTATACGAGCAGTACTTC.

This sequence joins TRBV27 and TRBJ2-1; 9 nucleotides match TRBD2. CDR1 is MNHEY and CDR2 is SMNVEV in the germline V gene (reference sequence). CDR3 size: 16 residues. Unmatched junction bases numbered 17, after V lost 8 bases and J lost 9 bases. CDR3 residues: CASSKASGGTFIEQFF. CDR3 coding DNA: TGTGCCAGCTCTAAAGCGAGCGGGGGGACATTTATTGAGCAGTTCTTC.

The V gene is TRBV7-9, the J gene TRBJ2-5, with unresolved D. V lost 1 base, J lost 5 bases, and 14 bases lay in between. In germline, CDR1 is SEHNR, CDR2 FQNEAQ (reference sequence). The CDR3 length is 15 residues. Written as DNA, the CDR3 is TGTGCCAGCAGCTTAGGTCCGGGTTCCCAGGAGACCCAGTACTTC. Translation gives CASSLGPGSQETQYF. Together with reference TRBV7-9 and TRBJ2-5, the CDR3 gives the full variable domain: DTGVSQNPRHKITKRGQNVTFRCDPISEHNRLYWYRQTLGQGPEFLTYFQNEAQLEKSRLLSDRFSAERPKGSFSTLEIQRTEQGDSAMYLCASSLGPGSQETQYFGPGTRLLVL.

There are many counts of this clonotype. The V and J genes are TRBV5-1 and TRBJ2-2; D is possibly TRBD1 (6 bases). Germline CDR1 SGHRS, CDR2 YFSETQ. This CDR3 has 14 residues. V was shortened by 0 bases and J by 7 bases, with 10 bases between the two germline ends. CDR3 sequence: CASSLDREGGELFF. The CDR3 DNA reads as TGCGCCAGCAGCTTGGACAGGGAAGGCGGGGAGCTGTTTTTT.

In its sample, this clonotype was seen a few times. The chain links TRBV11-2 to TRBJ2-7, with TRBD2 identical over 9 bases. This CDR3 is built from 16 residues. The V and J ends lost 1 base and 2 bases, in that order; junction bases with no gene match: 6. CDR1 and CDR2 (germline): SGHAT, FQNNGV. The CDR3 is CASSLGLAGLTYEQYF. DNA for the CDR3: TGTGCCAGCAGCTTAGGCCTAGCGGGACTGACCTACGAGCAGTACTTC.